This entry describes one TCR beta chain. Its antigen is unidentified. Method: immunoSEQ multiplex PCR; TCRdb's copy keeps in-frame clones and lacks some. This sample has more than 25,000 clones, with around three quarters found just once. The record originates from a study of radiotherapy plus CTLA-4 blockade in lung cancer. Turning to the study itself: 18% of patients responded objectively, and 31% achieved disease control. Points from the study as a whole: An expansion of tumor-derived TCR clones occurred in blood after radiotherapy plus ipilimumab. Reported findings show early blood T cell clone dynamics, with interferon-beta, best predicted response.

Receiving focal radiation plus CTLA-4 blockade with ipilimumab were patients who had chemo-refractory metastatic non-small-cell lung cancer. This specimen was peripheral blood, taken from a patient treated with radiotherapy plus ipilimumab. The receptor was isolated from a human donor with non-small cell lung cancer that progressed on radiotherapy plus ipilimumab.

The CDR3 nucleotides are TGTGCCTGGACGAGGTCAGGGATCCTCTACGAGCAGTACTTC. Encoded protein: CAWTRSGILYEQYF. The rearrangement links TRBV30 to TRBJ2-7, with a weak D call TRBD1 (5 bases). Germline V lookup: CDR1 GTSNPN, CDR2 SVGIG (reference sequence). CDR3 length: 14 residues. V was clipped by 4 bases and J by 3 bases, with 16 bases between them.